This passage covers 13 T cell receptor beta chains from one sample sequenced in a study of blood T cell repertoires in COVID-19. Profiled with immunoSEQ multiplex PCR; TCRdb holds only in-frame clones, not every one. The sample gives about 210,000 clones, almost 85% of which show up once; 7.5% to 8% is in the top ten. Sequencing was carried out using peripheral blood. These receptors came from a woman in her forties or fifties with active or convalescent COVID-19.

J is TRBJ1-4 and V is TRBV2, with 9 bases identical to TRBD1. With V trimmed by 6 bases and J by 7 bases, 6 bases remained unmatched. Germline V gives CDR1 SNHLY, CDR2 FYNNEI. The CDR3 spans 14 residues. This chain's CDR3 is CASRRGQGGEKLFF. In nucleotides, the CDR3 is TGTGCCAGCAGACGGGGACAGGGTGGTGAAAAACTGTTTTTT. Full variable domain (rest looked up from reference TRBV2 and TRBJ1-4): EPEVTQTPSHQVTQMGQEVILRCVPISNHLYFYWYRQILGQKVEFLVSFYNNEISEKSEIFDDQFSVERPDGSNFTLKIRSTKLEDSAMYFCASRRGQGGEKLFFGSGTQLSVL.

V gene TRBV2 combines with J gene TRBJ2-1, with 13 positions matching TRBD2. The CDR3 consists of 16 residues. Germline loops: CDR1 SNHLY, CDR2 FYNNEI. V shed 7 bases, J shed 6 bases, and the junction held 9 bases outside the gene matches. In nucleotides, the CDR3 is TGTGCCAGCAAGGGAGGCGGGACTAGCGGGATCAATGAGCAGTTCTTC. Translation: CASKGGGTSGINEQFF.

The chain uses TRBV5-1 and TRBJ1-2; maybe TRBD1 (5 bases). CDR1 SGHRS and CDR2 YFSETQ come from the germline V gene. The CDR3 is 15 amino acids. Between the trimmed V and J ends, which lost 0 bases and 8 bases, there was a span of 17 bases. The chain's CDR3 is CASSLAGGQTPGYTF. CDR3 DNA: TGCGCCAGCAGCTTGGCCGGGGGTCAAACCCCCGGCTACACCTTC.

The chain employs TRBV4-1 and TRBJ1-1; a weak D match, TRBD1 (6 bases). V lost 0 bases and J lost 0, with 11 bases in between. CDR1 and CDR2 from the germline V gene are MGHRA and YSYEKL. The length of the CDR3 is 16 residues. The CDR3 sequence is CASSQEAGAMNTEAFF. CDR3 bases: TGCGCCAGCAGCCAAGAGGCGGGGGCAATGAACACTGAAGCTTTCTTT.

The CDR3 spells CASRGVSGANVLTF. The CDR3, as DNA: TGCGCCAGCAGGGGAGTCTCTGGGGCCAACGTCCTGACTTTC. V is TRBV5-1 and J is TRBJ2-6; TRBD2 might be the D (5 bases). The germline V and J ends were trimmed by 5 bases and 0 bases, with 6 bases remaining between them. The CDR3 is 14 amino acids. CDR1 is SGHRS, CDR2 YFSETQ, per germline.

The chain links TRBV5-1 to TRBJ2-3; 12 positions match TRBD1. V lost 4 bases and J lost 5; bases outside the gene matches: 8. Germline V gene data show CDR1 as SGHRS and CDR2 as YFSETQ. This CDR3 region has 16 residues. The CDR3 DNA reads as TGCGCCAGCAGCGAGGGGGACAGGGGGCCCAAAGATACGCAGTATTTT. The encoded protein is CASSEGDRGPKDTQYF.

In the case of this clone: This sample also contains other DNA sequences that code for the same CDR3. The rearrangement joins TRBV5-1 to TRBJ2-5; 8 nucleotides align to TRBD2. The CDR3 is 13 amino acids. Trimming removed 4 bases from V and 4 bases from J; junction bases left unmatched: 3. Germline values: CDR1 SGHRS, CDR2 YFSETQ. CDR3: CASSGTSGETQYF. DNA of the CDR3: TGCGCCAGCAGCGGGACTAGTGGAGAGACCCAGTACTTC.

Only a few counts were recorded for this clone. The chain couples TRBV19 to TRBJ2-7; TRBD2 is a possible D gene (5 bases). Trimming stripped 10 bases from V and 4 bases from J, with 23 bases between. From germline, CDR1 is LNHDA and CDR2 SQIVND (reference sequence). The CDR3 consists of 15 residues. CDR3 nucleotide sequence: TGTGCCACGAGAGAGGGCAGATCCCCCGTTTACGAGCAGTACTTC. The encoded protein is CATREGRSPVYEQYF.

This chain joins TRBV2 and TRBJ2-7, with 7 bases aligning to TRBD2. The CDR3 covers 11 residues. V trimming: 8 bases; J trimming: 3 bases; junction bases outside the gene matches: 1. In germline, CDR1 is SNHLY, CDR2 FYNNEI. This chain's CDR3 is CASGRVYEQYF. CDR3 DNA: TGTGCCAGCGGGAGGGTCTACGAGCAGTACTTC.

The chain links TRBV28 to TRBJ1-2; D unresolved. The CDR3 runs to 12 residues. Trimming stripped 1 base from V and 8 bases from J, with 8 bases between. The V gene's germline CDR1 is MDHEN and CDR2 SYDVKM. This chain's CDR3 is CASSLSARGYTF. Here the CDR3 DNA reads TGTGCCAGCAGTTTATCGGCCAGGGGCTACACCTTC.

The V and J genes are TRBV5-4 and TRBJ2-5; 7 bases fit TRBD1. The CDR3 has 14 residues. After removal of 3 bases from V and 1 base from J, the junction contained 3 bases not matched to a gene. The V gene's germline CDR1 is SGHNT and CDR2 YYREEE (reference sequence). In DNA, the CDR3 is TGTGCCAGCAGCTGGGACAGTTCCCAAGAGACCCAGTACTTC. As protein: CASSWDSSQETQYF.

The gene calls are TRBV3-1 (or the pseudogene TRBV3-2) and TRBJ1-1, with 9 bases matching TRBD1. Germline assignment: CDR1 LGHDT and CDR2 YNNKEL (reference sequence). There are 16 residues in the CDR3. The trim removed 4 bases at V and 2 bases at J, leaving 8 bases unmatched. CDR3 coding DNA: TGTGCCAGCAGCCGATGGACAGGGGTGGAAAACACTGAAGCTTTCTTT. Residues: CASSRWTGVENTEAFF.

The rearrangement uses TRBV7-9 and TRBJ2-3; 7 bases fit TRBD2. Germline lookup yields CDR1 SEHNR and CDR2 FQNEAQ (reference sequence). CDR3 length equals 16 residues. After removal of 5 bases from V and 1 base from J, the junction contained 9 bases not matched to a gene. The chain's CDR3 is CASSPGPSGGTDTQYF. CDR3 coding DNA: TGTGCCAGCAGCCCTGGGCCCAGCGGGGGCACAGATACGCAGTATTTT.